This is a list of T cell receptor beta chains from one sample in a study of blood T cell repertoires in COVID-19. The protocol was immunoSEQ multiplex PCR, while the TCRdb copy is restricted to in-frame clones and leaves out a portion. The sample shows roughly 100,000 clones, roughly 84% of them seen only once. Source material: peripheral blood. The receptors were gathered from a human donor in a cohort sampled during active COVID-19. Each CDR3 is given with its conserved first and last residue. The D gene is left open where the match is weak. Clone size, where shown, is once, few, many, or a class for clones that have expanded.

>TRBD1|-|TRBJ2-5|12|TRBV5-1
TGCGCCAGCAGTTCACAGGGGGAGGCCCAGTACTTC
CASSSQGEAQYF
>TRBD1|-|TRBJ2-2|18|TRBV2
TGTGCCAGCAGTTTCTTTAACCCGGGACAGGGAGTTGGCGGGGAGCTGTTTTTT
CASSFFNPGQGVGGELFF
>TRBD1|-|TRBJ1-1|11|TRBV30
TGTGGGGGGACAGCGAACACTGAAGCTTTCTTT
CGGTANTEAFF
>-|-|TRBJ1-1|14|TRBV3-1/TRBV3-2
TGTGCCAGCAGCGGACTGGGAAAGAACACTGAAGCTTTCTTT
CASSGLGKNTEAFF
>TRBD2|-|TRBJ2-3|15|TRBV5-5
TGTGCCAGCAGCCGGGGACTATATTACACAGATACGCAGTATTTT
CASSRGLYYTDTQYF
>-|-|TRBJ2-4|16|TRBV4-2
TGTGCCAGCAGCCAACCAGGGTCTTTAGCCAAAAACATTCAGTACTTC
CASSQPGSLAKNIQYF
>TRBD2|-|TRBJ2-2|16|TRBV19
TGTGCCAGTATGGGACTAGCGGGGGTTATCACCGGGGAGCTGTTTTTT
CASMGLAGVITGELFF
>TRBD2|-|TRBJ2-3|16|TRBV3-1/TRBV3-2
TGTGCCAGCAGCCAAGTTCTAGCGGGAAGCTCAGATACGCAGTATTTT
CASSQVLAGSSDTQYF
>-|-|TRBJ2-7|16|TRBV6-5
TGTGCCAGCAGTTACTCTCACACTGACCAGCGCTACGAGCAGTACTTC
CASSYSHTDQRYEQYF
>-|-|TRBJ2-2|14|TRBV27
TGTGCCAGCAGCTACGATCTAGGAACCGGGGAGCTGTTTTTT
CASSYDLGTGELFF
>TRBD1|-|TRBJ1-4|15|TRBV5-5
TGTGCCAGCAGCTTCGGACAGGGGGGATATGAAAAACTGTTTTTT
CASSFGQGGYEKLFF
>TRBD1|-|TRBJ2-6|18|TRBV18
TGTGCCAGCTCACCCCGGACAGGGGGGGTCTCTGGGGCCAACGTCCTGACTTTC
CASSPRTGGVSGANVLTF
>TRBD1|-|TRBJ2-1|18|TRBV4-1
TGCGCCAGCAGCCAAGATCCTTTTTTGGTGCAGGGGGCCTATGAGCAGTTCTTC
CASSQDPFLVQGAYEQFF
>TRBD1|-|TRBJ2-3|17|TRBV7-9
TGTGCCAGCAGCTTATTGCCGGGACAGGTTGTAACAGATACGCAGTATTTT
CASSLLPGQVVTDTQYF
>-|-|TRBJ1-3|17|TRBV11-3
TGTGCCAGCAGCTTAGAGGAACAGGTAAGCTCTGGAAACACCATATATTTT
CASSLEEQVSSGNTIYF
>TRBD2|-|TRBJ2-1|17|TRBV7-3
TGTGCCAGCAGCCCCGGACTAGCGGGGGGCGTTTATGATGAGCAGTTCTTC
CASSPGLAGGVYDEQFF
>-|-|TRBJ1-1|13|TRBV19
TGTGCCAGTAGTATATTCTCGAACACTGAAGCTTTCTTT
CASSIFSNTEAFF
>-|few|TRBJ1-4|17|TRBV19
TGTGCCAGTACCCCGCGGGACCATGGGGCAACTAATGAAAAACTGTTTTTT
CASTPRDHGATNEKLFF
>TRBD1|-|TRBJ2-3|14|TRBV2
TGTGCCAGCACCGGGACAGGGGCCACAGATACGCAGTATTTT
CASTGTGATDTQYF
>TRBD1|-|TRBJ1-2|15|TRBV7-3
TGTGCCAGCAGCTCAAGTCGGGACAGGGGATATGGCTACACCTTC
CASSSSRDRGYGYTF
>-|-|TRBJ2-3|14|TRBV19
TGTGCCAGTAGTATAGCACTAGCAGAAGATACGCAGTATTTT
CASSIALAEDTQYF
>-|few|TRBJ1-6|16|TRBV6-1
TGTGCCAGCAGTGCGGGCGGGGGGCTCTATAATTCACCCCTCCACTTT
CASSAGGGLYNSPLHF
>TRBD1|once|TRBJ2-5|13|TRBV4-1
TGCGCCAGCAGCCAAGTGACAGGGGAGACCCAGTACTTC
CASSQVTGETQYF
>-|-|TRBJ1-1|15|TRBV11-3
TGTGCCAGCAGCTTAGATGGAGGCATGAACACTGAAGCTTTCTTT
CASSLDGGMNTEAFF
>-|-|TRBJ2-3|15|TRBV7-6
TGTGCCAGCAGCTTAGAGGCGGGAAGCACAGATACGCAGTATTTT
CASSLEAGSTDTQYF
>-|once|TRBJ1-1|15|TRBV6-1
TGTGCCAGCAGTGAATTACTGGGGGCCAACACTGAAGCTTTCTTT
CASSELLGANTEAFF
>TRBD2|-|TRBJ2-1|16|TRBV13
TGTGCCAGCAGCAGTCGGGAGGGACTAGCGTACAATGAGCAGTTCTTC
CASSSREGLAYNEQFF
>TRBD2|-|TRBJ2-1|16|TRBV14
TGTGCCAGCAGCCATGAGGGAGGGAGCTCCTACAATGAGCAGTTCTTC
CASSHEGGSSYNEQFF
>-|-|TRBJ1-4|13|TRBV2
TGTGCCAGCAGCCCGGGTCTGAGTGAAAAACTGTTTTTT
CASSPGLSEKLFF
>-|-|TRBJ1-5|14|TRBV19
TGTGCCAGTAGTATAGTGCGGGTCCTACGGCCCCAGCATTTT
CASSIVRVLRPQHF
>TRBD1|-|TRBJ1-2|12|TRBV27
TGTGCCAGCAGCCGACAGGGCCTTGGCTACACCTTC
CASSRQGLGYTF
>-|-|TRBJ2-5|14|TRBV10-1
TGCGCCAGCAGTGAGTCGGGCTATGGGGAGACCCAGTACTTC
CASSESGYGETQYF